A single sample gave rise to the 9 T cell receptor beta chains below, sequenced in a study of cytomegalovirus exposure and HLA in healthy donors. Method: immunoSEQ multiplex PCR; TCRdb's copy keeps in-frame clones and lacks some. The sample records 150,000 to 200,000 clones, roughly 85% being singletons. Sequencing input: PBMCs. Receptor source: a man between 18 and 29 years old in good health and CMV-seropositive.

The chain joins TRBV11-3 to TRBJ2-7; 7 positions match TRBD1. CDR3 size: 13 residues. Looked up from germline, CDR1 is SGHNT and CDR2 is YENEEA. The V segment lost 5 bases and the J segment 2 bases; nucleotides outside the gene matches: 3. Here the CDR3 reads CASSRTGAYEQYF. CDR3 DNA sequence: TGTGCCAGCAGCAGAACAGGGGCCTACGAGCAGTACTTC. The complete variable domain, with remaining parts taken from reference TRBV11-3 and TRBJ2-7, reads EAGVVQSPRYKIIEKKQPVAFWCNPISGHNTLYWYLQNLGQGPELLIRYENEEAVDDSQLPKDRFSAERLKGVDSTLKIQPAELGDSAVYLCASSRTGAYEQYFGPGTRLTVT.

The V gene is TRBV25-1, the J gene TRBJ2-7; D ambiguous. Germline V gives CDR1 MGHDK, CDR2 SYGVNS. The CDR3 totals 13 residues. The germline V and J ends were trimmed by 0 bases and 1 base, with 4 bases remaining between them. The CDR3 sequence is CASSEYNSYEQYF. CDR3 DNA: TGTGCCAGCAGTGAATATAATTCCTACGAGCAGTACTTC.

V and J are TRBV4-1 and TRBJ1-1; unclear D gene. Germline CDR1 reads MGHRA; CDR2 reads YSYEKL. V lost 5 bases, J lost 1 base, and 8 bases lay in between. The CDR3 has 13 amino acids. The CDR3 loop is CASSGRGNTEAFF. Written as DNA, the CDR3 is TGCGCCAGCAGCGGCCGGGGGAACACTGAAGCTTTCTTT.

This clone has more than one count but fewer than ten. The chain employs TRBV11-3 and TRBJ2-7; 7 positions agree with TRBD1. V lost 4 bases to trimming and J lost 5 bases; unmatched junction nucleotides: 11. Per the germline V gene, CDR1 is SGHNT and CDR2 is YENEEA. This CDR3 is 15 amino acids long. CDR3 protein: CASSSVLRGSHEQYF. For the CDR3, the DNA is TGTGCCAGCAGCTCCGTACTCAGGGGGTCCCACGAGCAGTACTTC.

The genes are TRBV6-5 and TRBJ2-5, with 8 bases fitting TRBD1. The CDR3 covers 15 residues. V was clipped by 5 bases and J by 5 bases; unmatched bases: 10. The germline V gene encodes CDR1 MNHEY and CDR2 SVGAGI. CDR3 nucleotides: TGTGCCAGCAGTCAATATTCAGGGGGCGTTGAGACCCAGTACTTC. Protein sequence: CASSQYSGGVETQYF.

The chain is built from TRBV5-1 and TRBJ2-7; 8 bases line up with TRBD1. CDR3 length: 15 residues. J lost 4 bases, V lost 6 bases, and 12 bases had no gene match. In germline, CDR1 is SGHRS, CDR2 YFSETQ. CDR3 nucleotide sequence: TGCGCCAGCACCCAAGGGACAGGTAATGCGTACGAGCAGTACTTC. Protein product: CASTQGTGNAYEQYF. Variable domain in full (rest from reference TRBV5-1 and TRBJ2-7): KAGVTQTPRYLIKTRGQQVTLSCSPISGHRSVSWYQQTPGQGLQFLFEYFSETQRNKGNFPGRFSGRQFSNSRSEMNVSTLELGDSALYLCASTQGTGNAYEQYFGPGTRLTVT.

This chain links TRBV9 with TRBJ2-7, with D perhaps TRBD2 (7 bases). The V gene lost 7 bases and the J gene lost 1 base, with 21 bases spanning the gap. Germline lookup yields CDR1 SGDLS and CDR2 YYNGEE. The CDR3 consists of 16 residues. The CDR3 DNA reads TGTGCCAGCTCCCCATGGGGGGGGCCGCTATCCTACGAGCAGTACTTC. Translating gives CASSPWGGPLSYEQYF.

The CDR3 sequence: CASSPDGGVETQYF. CDR3 sequence (DNA): TGTGCCAGCAGCCCGGACGGGGGGGTGGAGACCCAGTACTTC. The chain recombines TRBV11-2 with TRBJ2-5; the match to TRBD2 covers 8 bases. V lost 5 bases, J lost 5 bases, and 7 bases stayed unmatched. The CDR3 spans 14 residues. CDR1 is SGHAT and CDR2 is FQNNGV in the germline V gene.

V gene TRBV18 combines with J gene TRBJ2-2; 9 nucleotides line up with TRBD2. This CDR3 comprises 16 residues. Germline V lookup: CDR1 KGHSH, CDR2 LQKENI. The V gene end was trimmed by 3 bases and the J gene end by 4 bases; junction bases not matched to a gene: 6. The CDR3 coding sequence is TGTGCCAGCTCACCTCGGACTAGCGATGGCACCGGGGAGCTGTTTTTT. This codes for CASSPRTSDGTGELFF.